This T cell receptor beta chain was identified in a study of Ad26.COV2.S vaccination and SARS-CoV-2 variants. V shed 2 bases, J shed 2 bases, and the junction held 4 bases outside the gene matches. CDR1 is MDHEN and CDR2 is SYDVKM in the germline V gene. This CDR3 region has 16 residues. Here immunoSEQ multiplex PCR was the method, and the copy in TCRdb shows in-frame clones only, minus some. The sample lists 440,000 or so clones, approximately 90% occurring once. As to treatment: roughly 19 received Ad26.COV2.S at low or high dose, single or two shots; roughly five received placebo; per-sample allocation not given. The study sampled participants on day 63 after the first vaccine or placebo injection.

The chain couples TRBV28 to TRBJ2-2; TRBD2 aligns across 8 bases. The TCR originated in a person aged 18-65 years who received the Ad26.COV2.S COVID-19 vaccine or a placebo. The sample was peripheral blood, taken in a trial of Ad26.COV2.S vaccine versus placebo. The CDR3 DNA sequence: TGTGCCAGCAGTTTAGGTGGGACTAGTAACACCGGGGAGCTGTTTTTT. It yields the protein CASSLGGTSNTGELFF.